The 16 T cell receptor beta chains listed next were all sequenced from one sample in a study of OX40 agonist ivuxolimab in advanced cancers. Generated by immunoSEQ multiplex PCR, the TCRdb table keeps only in-frame clones and is missing some. Of 73,000 or so clones detected, roughly 92% appear once; the ten largest clones hold 0.44%. The sample in question was CD4+ or CD8+ T cells sorted from blood, obtained in a trial of the OX40 agonist ivuxolimab. These receptors came from an adult with an advanced solid tumor such as melanoma, head and neck, liver or kidney cancer.

The chain is built from TRBV7-2 and TRBJ2-7; no reliable D call. There are 14 residues in the CDR3. V lost 6 bases and J 2 bases, leaving 14 bases between the germline ends. The germline V gene has CDR1 SGHTA and CDR2 FQGNSA. Here the CDR3 DNA reads TGTGCCAGCAGTCGCGGATCTGTTGCCTACGAGCAGTACTTC. It translates to CASSRGSVAYEQYF. Using reference TRBV7-2 and TRBJ2-7 for the parts outside the CDR3, the full variable domain is GAGVSQSPSNKVTEKGKDVELRCDPISGHTALYWYRQSLGQGLEFLIYFQGNSAPDKSGLPSDRFSAERTGGSVSTLTIQRTQQEDSAVYLCASSRGSVAYEQYFGPGTRLTVT.

The chain recombines TRBV6-6 with TRBJ1-1, with D perhaps TRBD1 (5 bases). CDR1 MNHNY and CDR2 SVGAGI come from the germline V gene (reference sequence). The CDR3 is 14 amino acids. V lost 2 bases to trimming and J lost 2 bases, with 9 bases between them. The CDR3 here is CASSYRDGNTEAFF. The DNA of the CDR3 is TGTGCCAGCAGTTACCGGGACGGCAACACTGAAGCTTTCTTT.

V and J are TRBV7-2 and TRBJ2-1, with D tentatively TRBD2 (6 bases). Trimming removed 5 bases at V and 3 bases at J, with 14 bases between. The germline V gene has CDR1 SGHTA and CDR2 FQGNSA. The CDR3 extends over 15 amino acids. The CDR3 nucleotides read TGTGCCAGCAGCCGTCAGTCTAGCGACTACAATGAGCAGTTCTTC. Amino acids: CASSRQSSDYNEQFF. The complete variable domain, with remaining parts taken from reference TRBV7-2 and TRBJ2-1, reads GAGVSQSPSNKVTEKGKDVELRCDPISGHTALYWYRQSLGQGLEFLIYFQGNSAPDKSGLPSDRFSAERTGGSVSTLTIQRTQQEDSAVYLCASSRQSSDYNEQFFGPGTRLTVL.

J is TRBJ1-2 and V is TRBV11-2; D ambiguous. With 0 bases removed from V and 4 bases from J, the gap between germline ends came to 6 bases. Germline loops: CDR1 SGHAT, CDR2 FQNNGV. The CDR3 loop spans 13 amino acids. CDR3 DNA sequence: TGTGCCAGCAGCTTAGAGTTTACCTATGGCTACACCTTC. This encodes CASSLEFTYGYTF.

V and J are TRBV7-8 and TRBJ1-5; 8 bases line up with TRBD1. Trimming took 9 bases from V and 7 from J; bases not matched to a gene: 8. Germline assignment: CDR1 SGHVS and CDR2 FQNEAQ. The CDR3 is made up of 13 amino acids. CDR3 bases: TGTGCCAGTACCGACAGGGACAGGCAGCCCCAGCATTTT. As protein: CASTDRDRQPQHF.

The chain has TRBV27 and TRBJ1-2, with 11 bases identical to TRBD1. Germline V gene lookup returns CDR1 MNHEY and CDR2 SMNVEV (reference sequence). This CDR3 is built from 14 residues. The ends lost 5 bases at V and 4 bases at J; junction bases unmatched: 3. The CDR3 here is CASSTGQGAYGYTF. CDR3 coding DNA: TGTGCCAGCAGTACCGGACAGGGGGCCTATGGCTACACCTTC.

The V gene is TRBV18, the J gene TRBJ2-2; D uncertain. The CDR3 is 16 residues long. Trimming pared 2 bases from V and 4 bases from J, leaving 14 bases between. Germline assignment: CDR1 KGHSH and CDR2 LQKENI. The CDR3 is CASSPVSRTTTGELFF. CDR3 DNA: TGTGCCAGCTCACCAGTATCCCGGACCACCACCGGGGAGCTGTTTTTT. Full variable domain (remainder filled in from reference TRBV18 and TRBJ2-2): NAGVMQNPRHLVRRRGQEARLRCSPMKGHSHVYWYRQLPEEGLKFMVYLQKENIIDESGMPKERFSAEFPKEGPSILRIQQVVRGDSAAYFCASSPVSRTTTGELFFGEGSRLTVL.

The J gene is TRBJ2-1, the V gene TRBV18; D is uncertain. Germline CDR1 KGHSH, CDR2 LQKENI. V was pared by 6 bases and J by 7 bases, with 22 bases between. The CDR3 covers 16 residues. This CDR3 reads CASSLMEFRASNEQFF. DNA of the CDR3: TGTGCCAGCTCTCTTATGGAATTCCGGGCTTCGAATGAGCAGTTCTTC.

This sequence joins TRBV7-9 and TRBJ1-2; the D is unclear. Germline assignment: CDR1 SEHNR and CDR2 FQNEAQ (reference sequence). CDR3 length equals 11 residues. The V and J ends lost 1 base and 13 bases respectively, with 10 bases between them. The CDR3 DNA follows: TGTGCCAGCAGCTTAGATAGGTTGGCCACCTTC. It yields the protein CASSLDRLATF.

The chain joins TRBV11-3 to TRBJ2-1, with D uncertain. V lost 1 base to trimming and J lost 7 bases, with 8 bases between them. The CDR3 has 13 amino acids. In germline, CDR1 is SGHNT, CDR2 YENEEA. This chain's CDR3 is CASSLGPPNEQFF. In DNA form, the CDR3 reads TGTGCCAGCAGCTTAGGTCCCCCAAATGAGCAGTTCTTC.

This clone has a single count. The chain recombines TRBV9 with TRBJ2-5, with unresolved D. Germline-derived CDR1 and CDR2 are SGDLS and YYNGEE. Trimming shortened V by 0 bases and J by 5 bases, and 14 bases separated the two germline ends. This CDR3 is built from 15 residues. CDR3 amino acids: CASSVGAPGTETQYF. In nucleotides, the CDR3 is TGTGCCAGCAGCGTAGGTGCTCCCGGCACTGAGACCCAGTACTTC.

This clone was picked up one time. This chain joins TRBV11-3 and TRBJ2-1; TRBD2 aligns across 9 bases. CDR3 size: 12 residues. Trimming removed 10 bases from V and 7 bases from J; junction bases left unmatched: 5. Germline V CDR1 and CDR2: SGHNT, YENEEA. The CDR3: CAKEREENEQFF. Written as DNA, the CDR3 is TGTGCCAAGGAGCGGGAGGAGAATGAGCAGTTCTTC. The variable domain in full, with the rest retrieved from reference TRBV11-3 and TRBJ2-1, is EAGVVQSPRYKIIEKKQPVAFWCNPISGHNTLYWYLQNLGQGPELLIRYENEEAVDDSQLPKDRFSAERLKGVDSTLKIQPAELGDSAVYLCAKEREENEQFFGPGTRLTVL.

This chain uses TRBV5-1 with TRBJ2-5; 8 positions agree with TRBD2. Germline-derived CDR1 and CDR2 are SGHRS and YFSETQ. This CDR3 has 15 residues. V trimming: 4 bases; J trimming: 5 bases; junction bases outside the gene matches: 10. CDR3 amino acids: CASSKEAGARETQYF. For the CDR3, the DNA is TGCGCCAGCAGCAAGGAAGCGGGAGCGCGGGAGACCCAGTACTTC.

The chain joins TRBV10-1 to TRBJ2-1; TRBD1 matches 10 bases. Per the germline V gene, CDR1 is WNHNN and CDR2 is SYGVQD (reference sequence). V lost 6 bases, J lost 4 bases, and 6 bases stayed unmatched. The CDR3 totals 15 residues. The CDR3 DNA reads TGCGCCAGCAGCAAGGGACAGGGGCCTTACAATGAGCAGTTCTTC. Translating it yields CASSKGQGPYNEQFF.

The chain employs TRBV11-2 and TRBJ2-1, with 7 bases matching TRBD2. Looked up from germline, CDR1 is SGHAT and CDR2 is FQNNGV. The trim removed 4 bases at V and 3 bases at J, leaving 9 bases unmatched. This CDR3 spans 16 amino acids. CDR3 coding DNA: TGTGCCAGCAGCTCGAAACCGCTAGCGGACTACAATGAGCAGTTCTTC. Translating gives CASSSKPLADYNEQFF.

The rearrangement links TRBV7-2 to TRBJ2-1, with 9 bases matching TRBD2. Germline V CDR1 and CDR2: SGHTA, FQGNSA. Trimming removed 4 bases from V and 14 bases from J; junction bases left unmatched: 3. The CDR3 is made up of 11 amino acids. The chain's CDR3 is CASSSSSGKFF. CDR3 DNA sequence: TGTGCCAGCAGCTCGTCTAGCGGGAAGTTCTTC.